The TCR beta chain described here comes from a study of T-cell memory formation after mild COVID-19. CDR3 length: 18 amino acids. With 3 bases removed from V and 2 bases from J, the gap between germline ends came to 20 bases. MiXCR, run by TCRdb on the 5' RACE reads, gives a single entry per CDR3 protein. The sample includes approximately 390,000 distinct CDR3 sequences, about a sixth seen only once; the top ten take 20% to 25%. The rearrangement links TRBV12-3 or TRBV12-4 to TRBJ2-4, with TRBD2 as a possible D gene (7 bases). This receptor was taken from a man between 18 and 29 years old who had mild COVID-19 (a few samples of this study predate the infection). Cell type and time point are not known. The sequenced material came from PBMCs or a T cell subset sorted from them (not recorded which). CDR3 sequence reads: CASSLRPWGGFTKNIQYF. CDR3 sequence (DNA): TGTGCCAGCAGTTTGCGTCCTTGGGGGGGCTTTACCAAAAACATTCAGTACTTC.